Listed here are 25 T cell receptor beta chains from one sample, sequenced in a study of blood T cell repertoires in COVID-19. Profiled with immunoSEQ multiplex PCR; TCRdb holds only in-frame clones, not every one. Altogether approximately 250,000 clones are present, 75% to 90% being singletons, with the ten largest covering under 2%. Sequenced: peripheral blood. The receptors here all came from a man aged 25 to 45 with active or convalescent COVID-19.

This clone was recorded only once. The J gene is TRBJ2-3, the V gene TRBV5-4; no clear D gene. Deletions cut 0 bases from V and 2 bases from J, with 7 bases between. Germline lookup yields CDR1 SGHNT and CDR2 YYREEE (reference sequence). CDR3 size: 14 residues. The CDR3 reads CASSLEQTTDTQYF. The CDR3 bases are TGTGCCAGCAGCTTGGAGCAAACCACAGATACGCAGTATTTT.

V and J are TRBV7-2 and TRBJ1-4, with TRBD1 matching 8 bases. Germline V gene lookup returns CDR1 SGHTA and CDR2 FQGNSA. Losses at the gene ends were 5 bases for V and 7 bases for J; bases not matched to a gene: 3. CDR3 size: 13 residues. The CDR3 DNA reads TGTGCCAGCAGCAAACAGGGGGGTGAAAAACTGTTTTTT. Protein: CASSKQGGEKLFF. Combining the CDR3 with reference TRBV7-2 and TRBJ1-4 gives the whole variable domain GAGVSQSPSNKVTEKGKDVELRCDPISGHTALYWYRQSLGQGLEFLIYFQGNSAPDKSGLPSDRFSAERTGGSVSTLTIQRTQQEDSAVYLCASSKQGGEKLFFGSGTQLSVL.

This clone was counted once. This chain joins TRBV9 and TRBJ1-4, with D tentatively TRBD1 (5 bases). The V end lost 0 bases, the J end lost 1 base, and 7 bases lay between the germline ends. This CDR3 region has 15 residues. Germline CDR1 reads SGDLS; CDR2 reads YYNGEE. CDR3 sequence reads: CASSVGTQTNEKLFF. The CDR3 DNA follows: TGTGCCAGCAGCGTAGGGACACAAACTAATGAAAAACTGTTTTTT.

The gene calls are TRBV14 and TRBJ1-1; D might be TRBD1 (6 bases). Germline loops: CDR1 SGHDN, CDR2 FVKESK. The CDR3 runs to 14 residues. Trimming pared 4 bases from V and 1 base from J, leaving 10 bases between. The CDR3 nucleotides are TGTGCCAGCAGCCTTACAGGGCGGAACACTGAAGCTTTCTTT. It specifies CASSLTGRNTEAFF.

Here the CDR3 DNA reads TGTGCCAGCAGCCAAAAGCGAGCCTCCTACGAGCAGTACTTC. It is translated as CASSQKRASYEQYF. The chain has TRBV13 and TRBJ2-7; D unclear. Trimming took 5 bases from V and 0 from J, leaving 11 bases between them. Germline CDR1 PRHDT, CDR2 FYEKMQ (reference sequence). The CDR3 length is 14 residues.

The chain carries TRBV19 and TRBJ1-4; possibly TRBD1 for D (6 bases). The ends were cut back, 5 bases at V and 6 bases at J, with 16 bases in the middle. The CDR3 is 15 residues long. CDR1 and CDR2 from the germline V gene are LNHDA and SQIVND (reference sequence). CDR3 protein: CASSSGQSGDEKLFF. As DNA, the CDR3 is TGTGCCAGTAGTTCAGGACAGTCAGGGGATGAAAAACTGTTTTTT.

The chain combines TRBV12-5 with TRBJ2-1; 13 bases fit TRBD2. This CDR3 comprises 15 residues. The germline V gene encodes CDR1 LGHNT and CDR2 FRNRAP. With V trimmed by 4 bases and J by 9 bases, 6 bases remained unmatched. In DNA form, the CDR3 reads TGTGCTAGTGGTTCCGGGACTAGCGGGGTCGCTGAGCAGTTCTTC. Its protein is CASGSGTSGVAEQFF.

The chain joins TRBV18 to TRBJ2-1; 8 bases align to TRBD1. J was trimmed by 6 bases and V by 2 bases; bases with no gene match: 3. This CDR3 has 14 residues. CDR1 is KGHSH and CDR2 is LQKENI in the germline V gene. The CDR3 loop is CASSPTTGGNEQFF. The CDR3 region has the DNA TGTGCCAGCTCACCAACAACAGGGGGCAATGAGCAGTTCTTC.

The V call is TRBV11-2, the J call TRBJ2-3; D is perhaps TRBD1 (7 bases). Trimming left V 5 bases short and J 1 base short, with 13 bases between. Germline values: CDR1 SGHAT, CDR2 FQNNGV. This CDR3 contains 15 residues. CDR3 amino acids: CASSEQGTRTDTQYF. CDR3 nucleotides: TGTGCCAGCAGCGAACAGGGGACTCGCACAGATACGCAGTATTTT.

The J gene is TRBJ1-1, the V gene TRBV7-3; TRBD1 aligns across 10 bases. There are 15 residues in the CDR3. Germline V lookup: CDR1 SGHTA, CDR2 FQGTGA. V shed 4 bases and J 13 bases; nucleotides not matched to a gene: 15. CDR3 nucleotide sequence: TGTGCCAGCAGCTCGAGTATTTTGGCGGGACAGGGGCTTTTCTTT. It yields the protein CASSSSILAGQGLFF.

V gene TRBV5-6 combines with J gene TRBJ2-3, with 9 nucleotides matching TRBD1. The CDR3 consists of 16 residues. Germline-derived CDR1 and CDR2 are SGHDT and YYEEEE. Trimming cost V 4 bases and J 2 bases; bases outside gene matches: 8. This CDR3 reads CASSPPGQGFTDTQYF. CDR3 in DNA: TGTGCCAGCAGCCCCCCGGGACAGGGCTTCACAGATACGCAGTATTTT.

V usage is TRBV19 and J usage is TRBJ1-2, with 7 bases fitting TRBD1. Germline V gene lookup returns CDR1 LNHDA and CDR2 SQIVND (reference sequence). This CDR3 is built from 15 residues. J lost 5 bases, V lost 2 bases, and 8 bases had no gene match. CDR3 bases: TGTGCCAGTAGTATATTTGACAGGGAAACTTATGGCTACACCTTC. Translating it yields CASSIFDRETYGYTF.

The chain uses TRBV4-2 and TRBJ1-3; 7 bases agree with TRBD1. The V segment lost 0 bases and the J segment 4 bases; nucleotides outside the gene matches: 6. CDR1 is LGHNA, CDR2 YNFKEQ, per germline. This CDR3 is built from 16 residues. The CDR3 is CASSQDRPGGGNTIYF. Written as DNA, the CDR3 is TGTGCCAGCAGCCAAGATCGACCAGGGGGGGGAAACACCATATATTTT.

The V gene is TRBV11-2, the J gene TRBJ2-1; D is perhaps TRBD2 (5 bases). The CDR3 loop spans 11 amino acids. CDR1 is SGHAT and CDR2 is FQNNGV in the germline V gene. Trimming left V 6 bases short and J 9 bases short, with 9 bases between. CDR3 residues: CASRTGIEQFF. In DNA form, the CDR3 reads TGTGCCAGCAGGACGGGGATTGAGCAGTTCTTC.

V and J are TRBV19 and TRBJ1-2; D perhaps matches TRBD1 (5 bases). Germline CDR1 reads LNHDA; CDR2 reads SQIVND (reference sequence). The V and J ends lost 6 bases and 5 bases respectively, with 16 bases between them. The CDR3 is 14 amino acids. The CDR3 DNA sequence: TGTGCCAGTAGGGGGCTAGGAGGGTATTATGGCTACACCTTC. The encoded protein is CASRGLGGYYGYTF.

The chain employs TRBV5-1 and TRBJ1-6; D gene ambiguous. The CDR3 has 14 residues. Germline values: CDR1 SGHRS, CDR2 YFSETQ. The V end was cut by 1 base, the J end by 8 bases, with 10 bases between. In DNA, the CDR3 is TGCGCCAGCAGCTTGACGGTGACTGATTCACCCCTCCACTTT. This codes for CASSLTVTDSPLHF.

This chain uses TRBV5-5 with TRBJ1-2; the match to TRBD1 covers 7 bases. Germline-derived CDR1 and CDR2 are SGHKS and YYEKEE (reference sequence). V lost 0 bases to trimming and J lost 4 bases; unmatched junction nucleotides: 6. CDR3 length: 15 amino acids. The CDR3: CASSLVGRQGYGYTF. Here the CDR3 DNA reads TGTGCCAGCAGCTTGGTGGGCAGACAGGGCTATGGCTACACCTTC. The full variable domain, rest sourced from reference TRBV5-5 and TRBJ1-2, is DAGVTQSPTHLIKTRGQQVTLRCSPISGHKSVSWYQQVLGQGPQFIFQYYEKEERGRGNFPDRFSARQFPNYSSELNVNALLLGDSALYLCASSLVGRQGYGYTFGSGTRLTVV.

V gene TRBV4-2 combines with J gene TRBJ2-3, with 9 bases matching TRBD1. The CDR3 sequence is 16 residues long. Germline V CDR1 and CDR2: LGHNA, YNFKEQ. V shed 0 bases, J shed 2 bases, and the junction held 3 bases outside the gene matches. The CDR3, as DNA: TGTGCCAGCAGCCAAGAGGACAGGGGAGACACAGATACGCAGTATTTT. Its protein product is CASSQEDRGDTDTQYF.

CDR3 protein: CASSQIGLGGRTQYF. CDR3 sequence (DNA): TGCGCCAGCAGCCAGATCGGACTAGGAGGGAGGACCCAGTACTTC. J is TRBJ2-5 and V is TRBV4-1; TRBD2 matches 7 bases. With V trimmed by 3 bases and J by 7 bases, 11 bases remained unmatched. The germline CDR1 and CDR2 sequences are MGHRA and YSYEKL. The length of the CDR3 is 15 residues.

The chain uses TRBV5-1 and TRBJ2-7; 7 nucleotides align to TRBD1. Germline V CDR1 and CDR2: SGHRS, YFSETQ. CDR3 length: 14 amino acids. The ends lost 0 bases at V and 6 bases at J; junction bases unmatched: 6. In DNA, the CDR3 is TGCGCCAGCAGCTTGGATCAAGGGGGCGGCGAGCAGTACTTC. It is translated as CASSLDQGGGEQYF.

J is TRBJ2-7 and V is TRBV10-1; D might be TRBD1 (6 bases). This CDR3 region has 14 residues. Trimming shortened V by 2 bases and J by 0 bases, and 8 bases separated the two germline ends. The germline CDR1 and CDR2 sequences are WNHNN and SYGVQD (reference sequence). The CDR3 DNA sequence: TGCGCCAGCAGTGAGCAGGGGCGCTCCTACGAGCAGTACTTC. Translated: CASSEQGRSYEQYF.

The chain combines TRBV19 with TRBJ2-7; maybe TRBD2 (6 bases). This CDR3 is built from 13 residues. V was cut by 6 bases and J by 5 bases, with 14 bases left in between. Germline CDR1 is LNHDA and CDR2 is SQIVND (reference sequence). The CDR3 DNA sequence: TGTGCCAGTAGCATGTCGGGACTGAACGAGCAGTACTTC. This sequence encodes CASSMSGLNEQYF. Using reference TRBV19 and TRBJ2-7 for the parts outside the CDR3, the full variable domain is DGGITQSPKYLFRKEGQNVTLSCEQNLNHDAMYWYRQDPGQGLRLIYYSQIVNDFQKGDIAEGYSVSREKKESFPLTVTSAQKNPTAFYLCASSMSGLNEQYFGPGTRLTVT.

The CDR3 is CASSFYADSPLHF. CDR3 coding DNA: TGTGCCAGCAGTTTTTACGCGGATTCACCCCTCCACTTT. The chain employs TRBV12-3 or TRBV12-4 and TRBJ1-6; D is undetermined. V lost 3 bases to trimming and J lost 8 bases, with 8 bases between them. This CDR3 comprises 13 residues.

With respect to this clone: Other nucleotide sequences in the sample specify the same CDR3. The gene calls are TRBV20-1 and TRBJ2-7; D not certain. This CDR3 comprises 11 residues. Germline V gene data show CDR1 as DFQATT and CDR2 as SNEGSKA (reference sequence). V lost 0 bases and J lost 3, with 3 bases in between. The CDR3 spells CSARDNYEQYF. CDR3 nucleotide sequence: TGCAGTGCTAGAGATAACTACGAGCAGTACTTC.

The gene calls are TRBV13 and TRBJ1-2; 9 bases fit TRBD1. The CDR3 sequence is 16 residues long. Germline V gives CDR1 PRHDT, CDR2 FYEKMQ (reference sequence). Germline trimming cut 7 bases from V and 3 bases from J; bases unmatched to any gene: 12. CDR3 sequence reads: CASTRGTGRADYGYTF. CDR3 DNA: TGTGCCAGCACACGCGGGACAGGGAGGGCGGACTATGGCTACACCTTC.